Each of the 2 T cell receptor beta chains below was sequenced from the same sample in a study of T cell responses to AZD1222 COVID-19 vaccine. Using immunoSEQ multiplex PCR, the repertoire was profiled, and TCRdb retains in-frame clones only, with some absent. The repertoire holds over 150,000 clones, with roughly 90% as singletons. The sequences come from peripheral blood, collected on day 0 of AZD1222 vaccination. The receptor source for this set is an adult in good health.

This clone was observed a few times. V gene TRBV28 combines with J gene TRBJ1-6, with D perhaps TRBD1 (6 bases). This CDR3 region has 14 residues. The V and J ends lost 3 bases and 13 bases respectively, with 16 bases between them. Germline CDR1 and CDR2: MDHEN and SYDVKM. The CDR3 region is CASSLLRQAFPLHF. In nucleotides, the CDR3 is TGTGCCAGCAGTTTGCTGCGACAGGCCTTCCCCCTCCACTTT.

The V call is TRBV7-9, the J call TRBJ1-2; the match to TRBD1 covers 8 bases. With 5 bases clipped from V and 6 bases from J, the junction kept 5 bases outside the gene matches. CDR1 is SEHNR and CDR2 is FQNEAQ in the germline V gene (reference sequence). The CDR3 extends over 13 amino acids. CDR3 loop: CASSQGQGHGYTF. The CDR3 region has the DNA TGTGCCAGCAGCCAAGGACAGGGCCATGGCTACACCTTC.